The 21 T cell receptor beta chains below all came from one sample that was sequenced in a study of blood T cell repertoires in COVID-19. Some clones are missing from TCRdb's copy, which holds only in-frame ones; the method was immunoSEQ multiplex PCR. The sample consists of 200,000 to 250,000 clones, around 82% of them appearing once. The sample comprised PBMCs or T cells enriched from blood (not recorded which). Receptor source: a young man with acute COVID-19.

The chain couples TRBV3-1 (or the pseudogene TRBV3-2) to TRBJ2-7, with a possible D match to TRBD2 (7 bases). CDR3 size: 16 residues. Trimming left V 2 bases short and J 5 bases short, with 19 bases between. Germline CDR1 reads LGHDT; CDR2 reads YNNKEL (reference sequence). CDR3 coding DNA: TGTGCCAGCAGCCAATTATTGGGGGGGCCTAACAACGAGCAGTACTTC. Translation: CASSQLLGGPNNEQYF.

J is TRBJ1-5 and V is TRBV19; the match to TRBD1 covers 7 bases. J was trimmed by 2 bases and V by 7 bases; bases with no gene match: 14. Germline V lookup: CDR1 LNHDA, CDR2 SQIVND (reference sequence). The CDR3 sequence is 17 residues long. The CDR3 reads CASNKEGARGGNQPQHF. DNA of the CDR3: TGTGCCAGTAACAAAGAGGGGGCGCGAGGGGGCAATCAGCCCCAGCATTTT.

The V and J genes are TRBV29-1 and TRBJ2-7, with a weak D call TRBD2 (5 bases). CDR1 and CDR2 from the germline V gene are SQVTM and ANQGSEA. V lost 0 bases and J 3 bases, leaving 6 bases between the germline ends. CDR3 size: 12 residues. For the CDR3, the DNA is TGCAGCGTTGAAGAGGGAGACTACGAGCAGTACTTC. It encodes CSVEEGDYEQYF.

V and J are TRBV5-5 and TRBJ2-7, with 10 bases that match TRBD2. Germline V gene lookup returns CDR1 SGHKS and CDR2 YYEKEE (reference sequence). V gave up 2 bases and J gave up 3 bases; unmatched junction bases: 5. The CDR3 runs 15 residues. The CDR3 here is CASSLAGGPNYEQYF. CDR3 in DNA: TGTGCCAGCAGCTTAGCGGGGGGGCCTAACTACGAGCAGTACTTC.

Regarding this clone: Other DNA sequences of this sample code for an identical CDR3. The V gene is TRBV7-2, the J gene TRBJ1-5; 7 bases are shared with TRBD1. This CDR3 contains 15 residues. CDR1 is SGHTA and CDR2 is FQGNSA in the germline V gene. Losses at the gene ends were 3 bases for V and 3 bases for J; bases not matched to a gene: 5. The CDR3 DNA is TGTGCCAGCAGCTTCGACAGGGCTTCCAATCAGCCCCAGCATTTT. It is translated as CASSFDRASNQPQHF.

The chain is built from TRBV2 and TRBJ2-5; 7 bases align to TRBD1. V lost 6 bases to trimming and J lost 0 bases; unmatched junction nucleotides: 13. CDR1 is SNHLY and CDR2 is FYNNEI in the germline V gene. The CDR3 has 17 residues. The CDR3, as DNA: TGTGCCAGCAGAGGGGGACAGCTCAATGGGTACCAAGAGACCCAGTACTTC. Translation gives CASRGGQLNGYQETQYF.

The chain joins TRBV6-6 to TRBJ2-7; D may be TRBD2 (5 bases). V dropped 2 bases and J dropped 6 bases, with 14 bases sitting between them. In germline, CDR1 is MNHNY, CDR2 SVGAGI (reference sequence). The length of the CDR3 is 14 residues. The chain's CDR3 is CASSYMSLGSEQYF. CDR3 coding DNA: TGTGCCAGCAGTTACATGTCACTAGGGAGCGAGCAGTACTTC.

The genes are TRBV4-1 and TRBJ2-7; 7 bases line up with TRBD1. CDR1 is MGHRA, CDR2 YSYEKL, per germline. Trimming cost V 0 bases and J 3 bases; bases outside gene matches: 5. This CDR3 contains 15 residues. Here the CDR3 reads CASSQDDRAFYEQYF. The DNA for the CDR3 is TGCGCCAGCAGCCAAGACGACAGGGCCTTCTACGAGCAGTACTTC.

The genes are TRBV9 and TRBJ2-2; tentatively, D is TRBD1 (6 bases). Trimming left V 0 bases short and J 9 bases short, with 9 bases between. Germline values: CDR1 SGDLS, CDR2 YYNGEE. CDR3 length: 13 residues. CDR3 nucleotide sequence: TGTGCCAGCAGCGTAGGATGGGACAGGGAGCTGTTTTTT. It translates to CASSVGWDRELFF.

CDR3 in DNA: TGTGCCACCAGTGATGGCGGGGGTAACAATGAGCAGTTCTTC. This gives the protein CATSDGGGNNEQFF. This chain joins TRBV24-1 and TRBJ2-1, with TRBD2 identical over 7 bases. CDR1 and CDR2 (germline): KGHDR, SFDVKD. The CDR3 runs 14 residues. V lost 3 bases, J lost 5 bases, and 3 bases stayed unmatched.

The chain has TRBV7-9 and TRBJ1-1, with D possibly matching TRBD1 (6 bases). Germline V lookup: CDR1 SEHNR, CDR2 FQNEAQ (reference sequence). The CDR3 has 14 residues. Trimming removed 1 base from V and 6 bases from J, with 12 bases in between. The CDR3 region has the DNA TGTGCCAGCAGCTTAGGTAATACAGGGTCTGAAGCTTTCTTT. It encodes CASSLGNTGSEAFF.

The rearrangement uses TRBV27 and TRBJ2-2, with TRBD1 as a possible D gene (6 bases). With 10 bases removed from V and 1 base from J, the gap between germline ends came to 13 bases. Germline V gives CDR1 MNHEY, CDR2 SMNVEV (reference sequence). CDR3 length: 14 residues. CDR3 loop: CATRWGQNTGELFF. The CDR3 DNA sequence: TGTGCCACCCGGTGGGGACAGAACACCGGGGAGCTGTTTTTT.

V gene TRBV10-3 combines with J gene TRBJ2-5; possibly TRBD1 for D (5 bases). Between the trimmed V and J ends, which lost 4 bases and 9 bases, there was a span of 15 bases. This CDR3 region has 13 residues. Germline CDR1 reads ENHRY; CDR2 reads SYGVKD. The CDR3 loop is CAISVQSQGAQYF. In DNA form, the CDR3 reads TGTGCCATCAGTGTACAGTCTCAAGGGGCCCAGTACTTC.

This clone appeared once. The rearrangement uses TRBV11-2 and TRBJ2-1, with 8 bases that match TRBD1. V was clipped by 4 bases and J by 7 bases; unmatched bases: 12. The CDR3 consists of 16 residues. Per germline, CDR1 SGHAT and CDR2 FQNNGV. CDR3 protein: CASSSGQVRAVNEQFF. CDR3 in DNA: TGTGCCAGCAGCTCGGGACAGGTGAGGGCCGTTAATGAGCAGTTCTTC.

This clone was seen a handful of times. This chain connects TRBV25-1 to TRBJ2-6; D remains ambiguous. CDR3 size: 15 residues. The V gene's germline CDR1 is MGHDK and CDR2 SYGVNS. Trimming removed 6 bases at V and 2 bases at J, with 11 bases between. The CDR3 sequence: CASREGPAGANVLTF. Written as DNA, the CDR3 is TGTGCCAGCAGGGAAGGTCCGGCTGGGGCCAACGTCCTGACTTTC.

The chain joins TRBV20-1 to TRBJ2-5; D is perhaps TRBD1 (6 bases). V shed 5 bases and J shed 2 bases, with 6 bases lying between them. The CDR3 loop spans 11 amino acids. Germline assignment: CDR1 DFQATT and CDR2 SNEGSKA (reference sequence). CDR3 in amino acids: CSAQGQETQYF. The CDR3 bases are TGCAGTGCTCAGGGGCAAGAGACCCAGTACTTC.

V is TRBV7-9 and J is TRBJ2-7, with 9 nucleotides matching TRBD1. V was clipped by 3 bases and J by 3 bases; unmatched bases: 9. This CDR3 has 16 amino acids. Germline V gene sequence: CDR1 SEHNR, CDR2 FQNEAQ (reference sequence). The CDR3 spells CASSFGDRGTNYEQYF. The CDR3 DNA is TGTGCCAGCAGCTTCGGCGACAGGGGGACTAACTACGAGCAGTACTTC.

The chain has TRBV6-5 and TRBJ2-7, with unresolved D. CDR1 is MNHEY and CDR2 is SVGAGI in the germline V gene. The CDR3 consists of 14 residues. V was shortened by 4 bases and J by 1 base, with 11 bases between the two germline ends. This chain's CDR3 is CASSSPVVSYEQYF. Written as DNA, the CDR3 is TGTGCCAGCAGTTCCCCAGTTGTATCCTACGAGCAGTACTTC.

The chain carries TRBV6-5 and TRBJ1-1; tentatively, D is TRBD1 (6 bases). V was cut by 2 bases and J by 4 bases, with 11 bases left in between. Germline CDR1 is MNHEY and CDR2 is SVGAGI. This CDR3 has 14 residues. The CDR3 region is CASSYDTGSTEAFF. As DNA, the CDR3 is TGTGCCAGCAGTTACGATACAGGGTCCACTGAAGCTTTCTTT.

The CDR3 nucleotides are TGTGCCAGCAGCTTGGGAGCAGGGGGCGATTCACCCCTCCACTTT. Translation gives CASSLGAGGDSPLHF. The chain has TRBV5-6 and TRBJ1-6; 8 bases fit TRBD1. Germline V gene data show CDR1 as SGHDT and CDR2 as YYEEEE. V lost 0 bases, J lost 8 bases, and 4 bases stayed unmatched. The CDR3 consists of 15 residues.

The chain has TRBV18 and TRBJ1-2; D unresolved. The germline CDR1 and CDR2 sequences are KGHSH and LQKENI. The CDR3 covers 13 residues. Trimming removed 2 bases from V and 8 bases from J, with 12 bases in between. In DNA form, the CDR3 reads TGTGCCAGCTCACCAGACCGGGGTCGCGGCTACACCTTC. Translating gives CASSPDRGRGYTF.